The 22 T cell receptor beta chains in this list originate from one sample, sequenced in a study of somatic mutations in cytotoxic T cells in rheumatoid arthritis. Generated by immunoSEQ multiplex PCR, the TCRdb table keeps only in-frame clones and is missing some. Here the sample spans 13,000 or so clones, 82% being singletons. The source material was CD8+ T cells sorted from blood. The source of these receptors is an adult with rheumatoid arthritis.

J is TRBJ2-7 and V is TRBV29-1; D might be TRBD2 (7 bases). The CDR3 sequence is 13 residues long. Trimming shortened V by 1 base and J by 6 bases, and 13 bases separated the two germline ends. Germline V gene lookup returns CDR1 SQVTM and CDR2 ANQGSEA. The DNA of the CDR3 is TGCAGCGTTGAAGGAACAGGGAGGGCCGAGCAGTACTTC. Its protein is CSVEGTGRAEQYF.

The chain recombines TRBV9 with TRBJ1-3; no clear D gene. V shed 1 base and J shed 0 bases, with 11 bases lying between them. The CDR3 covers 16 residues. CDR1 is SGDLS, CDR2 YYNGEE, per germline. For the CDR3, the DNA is TGTGCCAGCAGCGTAAATGTCGGGTACTCTGGAAACACCATATATTTT. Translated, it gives CASSVNVGYSGNTIYF.

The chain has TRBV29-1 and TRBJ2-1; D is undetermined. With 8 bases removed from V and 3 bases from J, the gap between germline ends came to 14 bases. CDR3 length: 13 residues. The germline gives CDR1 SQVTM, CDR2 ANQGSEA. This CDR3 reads CSPFRLDYNEQFF. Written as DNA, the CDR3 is TGCAGCCCCTTCCGCCTAGACTACAATGAGCAGTTCTTC.

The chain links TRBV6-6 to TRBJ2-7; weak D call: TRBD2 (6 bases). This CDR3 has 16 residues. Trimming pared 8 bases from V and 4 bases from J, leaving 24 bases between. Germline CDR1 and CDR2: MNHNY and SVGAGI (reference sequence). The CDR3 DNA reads TGTGCCAGCGCCTCGGGGGTCGGATCGCAACGATACGAGCAGTACTTC. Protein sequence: CASASGVGSQRYEQYF.

CDR3 in amino acids: CASRQGLNTGELFF. CDR3 in DNA: TGCGCCAGCCGACAGGGCCTAAACACCGGGGAGCTGTTTTTT. The V gene is TRBV4-1, the J gene TRBJ2-2, with 7 bases that match TRBD1. Germline CDR1 and CDR2: MGHRA and YSYEKL. V shed 8 bases and J 2 bases; nucleotides not matched to a gene: 5. The CDR3 has 14 amino acids.

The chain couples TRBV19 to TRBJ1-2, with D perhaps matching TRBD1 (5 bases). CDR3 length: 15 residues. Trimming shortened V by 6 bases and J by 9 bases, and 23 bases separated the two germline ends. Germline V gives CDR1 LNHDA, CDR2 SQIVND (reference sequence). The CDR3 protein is CASSLRDGGFVSYTF. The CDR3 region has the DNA TGTGCCAGTAGCCTGCGGGACGGGGGGTTTGTGAGCTACACCTTC.

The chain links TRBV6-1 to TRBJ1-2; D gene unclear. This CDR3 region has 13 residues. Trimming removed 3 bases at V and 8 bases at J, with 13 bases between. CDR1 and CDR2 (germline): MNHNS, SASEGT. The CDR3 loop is CASSDYPERGYTF. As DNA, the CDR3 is TGTGCCAGCAGTGACTACCCCGAAAGGGGCTACACCTTC.

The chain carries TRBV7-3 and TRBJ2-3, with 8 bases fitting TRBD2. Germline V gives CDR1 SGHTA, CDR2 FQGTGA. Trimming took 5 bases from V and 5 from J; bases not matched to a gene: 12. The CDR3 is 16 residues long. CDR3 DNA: TGTGCCAGCAGCCCGAGGGCGGGGGGCGGGGTAGATACGCAGTATTTT. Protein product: CASSPRAGGGVDTQYF.

The chain's CDR3 is CASSLRTWSNEQFF. The CDR3 DNA sequence: TGTGCCAGCAGCCTTCGAACCTGGAGCAATGAGCAGTTCTTC. The rearrangement uses TRBV6-1 and TRBJ2-1; no clear D gene. Looked up from germline, CDR1 is MNHNS and CDR2 is SASEGT. The CDR3 extends over 14 amino acids. With 6 bases removed from V and 6 bases from J, the gap between germline ends came to 15 bases.

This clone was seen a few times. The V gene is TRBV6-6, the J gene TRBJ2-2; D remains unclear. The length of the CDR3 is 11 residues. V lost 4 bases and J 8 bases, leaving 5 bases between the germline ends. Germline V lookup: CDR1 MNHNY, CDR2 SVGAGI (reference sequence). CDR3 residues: CASSFSGELFF. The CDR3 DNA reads TGTGCCAGCAGTTTCTCGGGGGAGCTGTTTTTT.

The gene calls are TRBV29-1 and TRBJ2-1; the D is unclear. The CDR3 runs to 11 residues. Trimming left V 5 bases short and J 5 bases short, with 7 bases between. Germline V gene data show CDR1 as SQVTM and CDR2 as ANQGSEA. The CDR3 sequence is CSVKVNNEQFF. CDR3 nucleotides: TGCAGCGTTAAGGTCAACAATGAGCAGTTCTTC.

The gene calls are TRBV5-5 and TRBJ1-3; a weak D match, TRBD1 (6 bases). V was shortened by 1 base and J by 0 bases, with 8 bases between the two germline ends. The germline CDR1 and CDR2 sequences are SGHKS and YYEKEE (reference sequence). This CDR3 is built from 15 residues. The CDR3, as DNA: TGTGCCAGCAGCTTGCCAGGGGCCTCTGGAAACACCATATATTTT. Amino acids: CASSLPGASGNTIYF.

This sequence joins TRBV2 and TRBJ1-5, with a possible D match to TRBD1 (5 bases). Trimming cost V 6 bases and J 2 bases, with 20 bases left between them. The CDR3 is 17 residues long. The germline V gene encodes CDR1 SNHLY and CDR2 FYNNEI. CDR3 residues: CASSRSYPWGGNQPQHF. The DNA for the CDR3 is TGTGCCAGCAGCCGAAGTTACCCCTGGGGGGGCAATCAGCCCCAGCATTTT. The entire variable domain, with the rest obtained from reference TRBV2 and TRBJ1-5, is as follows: EPEVTQTPSHQVTQMGQEVILRCVPISNHLYFYWYRQILGQKVEFLVSFYNNEISEKSEIFDDQFSVERPDGSNFTLKIRSTKLEDSAMYFCASSRSYPWGGNQPQHFGDGTRLSIL.

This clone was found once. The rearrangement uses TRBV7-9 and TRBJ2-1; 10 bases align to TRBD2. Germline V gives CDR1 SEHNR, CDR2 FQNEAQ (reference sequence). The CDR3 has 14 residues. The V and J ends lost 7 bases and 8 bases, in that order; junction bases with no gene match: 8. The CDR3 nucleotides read TGTGCCAGCATAGGGCTAGCGGGAGTTGATGAGCAGTTCTTC. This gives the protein CASIGLAGVDEQFF.

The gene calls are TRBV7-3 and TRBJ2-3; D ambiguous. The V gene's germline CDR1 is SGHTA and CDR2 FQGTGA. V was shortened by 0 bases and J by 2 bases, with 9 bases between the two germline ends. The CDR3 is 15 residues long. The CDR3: CASSLTLSPTDTQYF. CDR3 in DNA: TGTGCCAGCAGCTTAACTCTCTCCCCCACAGATACGCAGTATTTT.

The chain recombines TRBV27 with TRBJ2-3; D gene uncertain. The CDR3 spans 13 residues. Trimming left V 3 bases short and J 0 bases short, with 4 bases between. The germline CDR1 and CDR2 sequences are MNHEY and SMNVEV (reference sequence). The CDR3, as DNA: TGTGCCAGCAGTTTCGGTAGCACAGATACGCAGTATTTT. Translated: CASSFGSTDTQYF.

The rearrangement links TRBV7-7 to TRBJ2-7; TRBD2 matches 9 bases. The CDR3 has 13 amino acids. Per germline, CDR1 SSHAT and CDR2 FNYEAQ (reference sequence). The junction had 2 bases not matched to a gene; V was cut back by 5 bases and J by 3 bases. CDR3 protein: CASSPTSGYEQYF. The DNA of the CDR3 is TGTGCCAGCAGCCCGACTAGCGGCTACGAGCAGTACTTC. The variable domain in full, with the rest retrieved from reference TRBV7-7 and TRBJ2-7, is GAGVSQSPRYKVTKRGQDVTLRCDPISSHATLYWYQQALGQGPEFLTYFNYEAQPDKSGLPSDRFSAERPEGSISTLTIQRTEQRDSAMYRCASSPTSGYEQYFGPGTRLTVT.

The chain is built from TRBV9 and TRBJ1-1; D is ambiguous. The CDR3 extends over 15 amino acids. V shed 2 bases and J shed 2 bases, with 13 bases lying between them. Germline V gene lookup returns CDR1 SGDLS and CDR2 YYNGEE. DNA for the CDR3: TGTGCCAGCAGCGTGGGTTCAGCACTTAACACTGAAGCTTTCTTT. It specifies CASSVGSALNTEAFF.

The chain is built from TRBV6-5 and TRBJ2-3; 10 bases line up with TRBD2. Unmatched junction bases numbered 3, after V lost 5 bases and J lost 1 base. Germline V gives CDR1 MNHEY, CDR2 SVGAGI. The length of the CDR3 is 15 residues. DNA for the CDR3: TGTGCCAGCAGTCCGAGCGGGAGGGGCACAGATACGCAGTATTTT. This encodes CASSPSGRGTDTQYF.

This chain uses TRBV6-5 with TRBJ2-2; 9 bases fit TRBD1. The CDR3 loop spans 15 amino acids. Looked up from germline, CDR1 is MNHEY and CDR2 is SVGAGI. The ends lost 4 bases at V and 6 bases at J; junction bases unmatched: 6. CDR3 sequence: CASSSTRTGAGELFF. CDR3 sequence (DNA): TGTGCCAGCAGTTCCACTAGGACAGGGGCCGGGGAGCTGTTTTTT.

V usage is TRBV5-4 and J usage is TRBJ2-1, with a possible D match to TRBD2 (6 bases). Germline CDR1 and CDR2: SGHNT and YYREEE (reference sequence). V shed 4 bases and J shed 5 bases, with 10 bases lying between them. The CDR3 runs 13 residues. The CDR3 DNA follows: TGTGCCAGCAGCGGGGGGAGCAACAATGAGCAGTTCTTC. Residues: CASSGGSNNEQFF. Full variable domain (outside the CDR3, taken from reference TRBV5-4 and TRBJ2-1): ETGVTQSPTHLIKTRGQQVTLRCSSQSGHNTVSWYQQALGQGPQFIFQYYREEENGRGNFPPRFSGLQFPNYSSELNVNALELDDSALYLCASSGGSNNEQFFGPGTRLTVL.

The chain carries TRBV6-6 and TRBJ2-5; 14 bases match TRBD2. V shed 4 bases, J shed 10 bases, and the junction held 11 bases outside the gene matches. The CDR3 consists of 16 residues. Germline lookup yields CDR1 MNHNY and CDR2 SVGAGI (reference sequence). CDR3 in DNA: TGTGCCAGCAGTTCCGGACTAGCGGGAGGCGCAGGTGACCAGTACTTC. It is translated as CASSSGLAGGAGDQYF.